The rows below give T cell receptor beta chains drawn from one sample of a study of neoadjuvant anti-PD-1 for oral cavity cancer. Method: immunoSEQ multiplex PCR; TCRdb's copy keeps in-frame clones and lacks some. The sample lists 55,000 to 75,000 clones; under 85% were seen once. The starting material was PBMCs, obtained before nivolumab (anti-PD-1) treatment. These receptors were taken from a person aged 35-79 years with oral cavity squamous cell carcinoma. CDR3s include the opening cysteine and the closing phenylalanine or tryptophan. D genes are given only for firm matches. Size values are once, few and many counts, or a class for expanded clones, and some rows have none.

.,TRBJ1-1,TRBV7-9,.,CASSLAPHPGATEAFF,TGTGCCAGCAGCTTAGCGCCCCACCCCGGTGCCACTGAAGCTTTCTTT
.,TRBJ2-7,TRBV5-1,.,CASSSTPGRSYEQYF,TGCGCCAGCAGCTCTACCCCCGGACGGAGCTACGAGCAGTACTTC
.,TRBJ2-7,TRBV10-1,.,CASSVSLSSSYEQYF,TGCGCCAGCAGTGTATCACTAAGCAGCTCCTACGAGCAGTACTTC
TRBD2,TRBJ2-3,TRBV12-5,few,CASGLGLAGGTDTQYF,TGTGCTAGTGGTTTGGGCCTAGCGGGGGGAACAGATACGCAGTATTTT
.,TRBJ2-5,TRBV7-8,.,CASSSLEWAQYF,TGTGCCAGCAGCTCCTTGGAGTGGGCCCAGTACTTC
TRBD1,TRBJ2-7,TRBV6-1,.,CARNAERTGSHEQYF,TGTGCCAGAAACGCCGAGAGGACAGGGTCCCACGAGCAGTACTTC
.,TRBJ1-5,TRBV28,.,CASRSLDGSGAF,TGTGCCAGCAGGTCCCTGGATGGTTCCGGAGCCTTT
TRBD2,TRBJ2-7,TRBV15,.,CATSRQLAADEQYF,TGTGCCACCAGCAGGCAACTAGCGGCCGACGAGCAGTACTTC
.,TRBJ1-5,TRBV6-5,.,CASSYPETAQPQHF,TGTGCCAGCAGTTACCCAGAGACAGCTCAGCCCCAGCATTTT
.,TRBJ2-7,TRBV4-1,.,CASSQEPNRGPHEQYF,TGCGCCAGCAGCCAAGAACCTAATCGGGGGCCCCACGAGCAGTACTTC
.,TRBJ2-1,TRBV27,.,CASSARALAFSYNEQFF,TGTGCCAGCAGTGCCCGGGCACTAGCATTCTCCTACAATGAGCAGTTCTTC
TRBD1,TRBJ1-1,TRBV5-4,.,CASTLVQGADLNTEAFF,TGTGCCAGCACCCTTGTCCAGGGGGCTGACCTGAACACTGAAGCTTTCTTT
.,TRBJ1-1,TRBV6-1,.,CASSGPGGNTEAFF,TGTGCCAGCAGTGGCCCGGGTGGGAACACTGAAGCTTTCTTT
.,TRBJ2-5,TRBV10-3,few,CATATGHSQETQYF,TGTGCCACTGCAACGGGGCACTCCCAAGAGACCCAGTACTTC
.,TRBJ2-5,TRBV7-8,once,CASRKRGPSQETQYF,TGTGCCAGCAGGAAGAGGGGACCATCTCAAGAGACCCAGTACTTC
.,TRBJ2-7,TRBV7-6,.,CASSPEAWANEQYF,TGTGCCAGCAGCCCCGAGGCGTGGGCCAACGAGCAGTACTTC
.,TRBJ2-1,TRBV5-6,.,CASSPRKEHYNEQFF,TGTGCCAGCAGCCCGCGAAAGGAACATTACAATGAGCAGTTCTTC
TRBD1,TRBJ1-5,TRBV5-8,.,CASSLAPITGGGGNQPQHF,TGTGCCAGCAGCTTGGCCCCCATCACAGGGGGCGGTGGCAATCAGCCCCAGCATTTT
.,TRBJ2-1,TRBV19,.,CASSKTGSLSYNEQFF,TGTGCCAGTAGTAAGACAGGAAGCCTTTCCTACAATGAGCAGTTCTTC
.,TRBJ1-2,TRBV7-9,once,CASTTWGAEWYGYTF,TGTGCCAGCACCACCTGGGGGGCGGAATGGTATGGCTACACCTTC
TRBD1,TRBJ1-2,TRBV5-4,many,CASSRTGMGYGYTF,TGTGCCAGCAGCCGGACAGGGATGGGCTATGGCTACACCTTC
.,TRBJ1-6,TRBV6-6,few,CASSYLGPPNPPLHF,TGTGCCAGCAGTTACCTCGGACCTCCGAATCCACCCCTCCACTTT
.,TRBJ2-1,TRBV7-2,.,CASSLLLTAYNEQFF,TGTGCCAGCAGCTTACTGTTAACCGCCTACAATGAGCAGTTCTTC
.,TRBJ1-3,TRBV6-1,.,CASSEGLTGNTIYF,TGTGCCAGCAGTGAGGGCCTAACTGGAAACACCATATATTTT
.,TRBJ1-1,TRBV11-1,.,CASSLNRITEAFF,TGTGCCAGCAGCTTAAACAGGATCACTGAAGCTTTCTTT
.,TRBJ1-4,TRBV27,medium-sized,CASKRGTTNEKLFF,TGTGCCAGCAAAAGGGGGACAACTAATGAAAAACTGTTTTTT
.,TRBJ1-5,TRBV28,.,CASISEGIQPQHF,TGTGCCAGCATCTCGGAGGGAATTCAGCCCCAGCATTTT
.,TRBJ1-6,TRBV21-1,.,CASSKVIVGRYNSPLHF,TGTGCCAGCAGCAAAGTGATAGTGGGGCGGTATAATTCACCCCTCCACTTT
.,TRBJ1-1,TRBV6-1,.,CASSERQPLGTEAFF,TGTGCCAGCAGTGAGCGACAGCCCTTGGGCACTGAAGCTTTCTTT
.,TRBJ1-4,TRBV7-9,.,CASSFGGPGNEKLFF,TGTGCCAGCAGCTTCGGGGGGCCTGGTAATGAAAAACTGTTTTTT
TRBD1,TRBJ2-3,TRBV6-1,.,CASRTGTGNADTQYF,TGTGCCAGCAGGACCGGGACAGGGAATGCAGATACGCAGTATTTT
.,TRBJ1-5,TRBV27,.,CASRDSPYSNQPQHF,TGTGCCAGCAGGGACAGCCCCTATAGCAATCAGCCCCAGCATTTT
.,TRBJ1-5,TRBV7-2,.,CASSADGPGPQHF,TGTGCCAGCAGCGCAGACGGGCCAGGGCCCCAGCATTTT